This T cell receptor beta chain was found in a study of T cells after yellow fever vaccination (dated 2019 in TCRdb). Study-level background: The SMART-Seq v4 Ultra Low Input RNA kit was used to prepare libraries from fractions with low cell numbers. To follow T-cell clones before and after both primary and booster YFV17D yellow fever vaccination, bulk TCR alpha and beta repertoires underwent longitudinal sequencing. Two healthy male donors, one aged 18 to 29 and one aged 30 to 40 years, made up the cohort. Blood was collected at multiple timepoints before and after primary and secondary immunization, and bulk PBMC replicates and cell subsets were isolated.

Synthesis of TCR cDNA relied on 5'RACE template switching, a step that introduced a universal primer site along with unique molecular identifiers. Priming of cDNA synthesis was performed from both the TCR alpha and TCR beta constant segments. Library amplification used two PCR steps, and the second PCR step added sample barcodes and sequencing adapters. Sequencing of the libraries was done on either Illumina HiSeq 2500 (2x100 bp) or NovaSeq (2x150 bp). Concerning the study's data processing: Reads were demultiplexed and collapsed into UMI consensus sequences with MIGEC, and V(D)J alignment was performed with MiXCR. Vaccine-responding clonotypes were defined with edgeR using replicate PBMC samples, requiring FDR below 0.01 and a log2 fold change above 5 up to day 15. Each bulk clonotype was labeled CD4 or CD8 based on which sequenced repertoire, CD4 or CD8, contained the clonotype at higher abundance. The public sequencing data were trimmed at Q25 with fastp and processed into clonotypes with MiXCR by TCRdb, which kept only in-frame beta chains. For every CDR3 protein sequence, its rows merge into one entry that carries the most common genes and DNA. The V and J calls and clone size are TCRdb's, not the authors'. Within this sample are some 600,000 distinct CDR3 sequences, with less than 20% of them counted one time only. The ten largest clones add up to roughly 17% of the sample.

At the junction V is shortened by 5 bases and J by 3 bases, with 10 bases in between. Taken from cysteine to phenylalanine, the CDR3 has 13 residues. Solely the CDR3 DNA is kept, with 39 bases framed from the first base. CDR1 and CDR2 are read off the germline V gene (reference sequence) as WNHNN and SYGVQD. Sample treatment or condition, as interpreted from the label and publication: live attenuated yellow fever vaccine strain. Two biological replicates of bulk PBMCs were collected at each blood-draw timepoint. PBMCs were isolated from peripheral blood using a standard Ficoll-Paque protocol. TriZol was used to extract RNA from bulk PBMCs, CD4 and CD8 fractions, and dextramer-positive and dextramer-negative fractions. What the research found in general, with its limitations: Most clones expanded after primary vaccination were re-detected after the booster (96% of CD4 and approximately 85% of CD8), suggesting broad memory maintenance. The secondary T-cell response was found to be weaker but faster than the primary response, with a peak reached on day 5 rather than on day 15. A small fraction of clonotypes appeared in both the CD4 and CD8 compartments, likely as a result of convergent recombination. Only a couple of donors were included in the study, so the extent to which the findings can be generalized is limited. FACS-sorted repertoires could contain abundant contaminating clonotypes from the bulk population, so computational filtering was required.

There are a few counts of this clonotype. Its antigen remains undetermined. No per-base quality is available; no much larger clone lies one base away. Rearrangement joined TRBV10-1 to TRBJ1-2; no D gene is confidently identified. The sequencing used PBMCs, collected about 5 days after the first yellow fever vaccination. The receptor was isolated from a man younger than 35 who received the YFV17D yellow fever vaccine. The DNA sequence follows: TGCGCCAGCAGTCCAGGATTTGACTATGGCTACACCTTC. This encodes CASSPGFDYGYTF.